These T cell receptor beta chains were read from a single sample in a study of technical replicates of blood from several donors. TCRdb's copy holds only in-frame clones and misses some; the assay was immunoSEQ multiplex PCR. The profile shows 75,000 to 95,000 clones, 95% of them singletons. What was sequenced was T cells isolated from PBMCs. The receptors originated from a human donor in good health. The CDR3 runs from the conserved cysteine through the conserved F or W. D genes are given only for firm matches. Clone size appears in some rows only: once, few, many, or a class for an expanded clone.

TRBV27	TRBJ2-7	TRBD2	.	TGTGCCAGCAGTTCTCCGCCGTCTAGCGGGGGGTCTTATTACGAGCAGTACTTC	CASSSPPSSGGSYYEQYF
TRBV5-1	TRBJ1-5	.	.	TGCGCCAGTAAACAGGATGGGGCTAGCAATCAGCCCCAGCATTTT	CASKQDGASNQPQHF
TRBV11-2	TRBJ2-7	TRBD2	.	TGTGCCAGCAGCTTTAGCGGGGTTCTCTCCTACGAGCAGTACTTC	CASSFSGVLSYEQYF
TRBV15	TRBJ1-1	.	.	TGTGCCACCAGCAGTCGGGGGGGGACGGGGAGCGCTGAAGCTTTCTTT	CATSSRGGTGSAEAFF
TRBV5-1	TRBJ2-1	TRBD2	once	TGCGCCAGCGGGACTAGCGGGTACAATGAGCAGTTCTTC	CASGTSGYNEQFF
TRBV28	TRBJ2-1	.	.	TGTGCCAGCAGTCACGAAGCGAGCTCCTACAATGAGCAGTTCTTC	CASSHEASSYNEQFF
TRBV6-1	TRBJ2-3	TRBD2	.	TGTGCCAGCAGTGCTCCTACTAGCGGGGGCACAGATACGCAGTATTTT	CASSAPTSGGTDTQYF
TRBV28	TRBJ1-4	.	.	TGTGCCAGCAGCCAAACAGGGACGGGTGAAAAACTGTTTTTT	CASSQTGTGEKLFF
TRBV10-1	TRBJ2-2	TRBD1	.	TGCGCCAGCAGTGAGTGGGACAGGGGCTACACCGGGGAGCTGTTTTTT	CASSEWDRGYTGELFF
TRBV5-6	TRBJ1-2	.	.	TGTGCCAGCAGCCCGGGGCCGTTTGAGGGAGGGGACTATGGCTACACCTTC	CASSPGPFEGGDYGYTF
TRBV7-9	TRBJ1-3	.	.	TGTGCCAGCAGGCCCGGGGACGGGAGCTCTGGAAACACCATATATTTT	CASRPGDGSSGNTIYF
TRBV19	TRBJ1-6	.	.	TGTGCCAGTAGTATGGGGCACCTTTCACCCCTCCACTTT	CASSMGHLSPLHF
TRBV5-6	TRBJ1-1	.	.	TGTGCCAGCAGCCCCTGGGGGGGTCACACTGAAGCTTTCTTT	CASSPWGGHTEAFF
TRBV5-1	TRBJ1-5	.	.	TGCGCCAGCAGCAGCGATGGACAGCCTAATCAGCCCCAGCATTTT	CASSSDGQPNQPQHF
TRBV30	TRBJ2-2	TRBD1	.	TGTGCCTGGAGTGGGGACAGGGGCAACAAAAACACCGGGGAGCTGTTTTTT	CAWSGDRGNKNTGELFF
TRBV6-5	TRBJ2-7	.	.	TGTGCCAGCAGTTCCCCCATGCGGTTCACCTACGAGCAGTACTTC	CASSSPMRFTYEQYF
TRBV2	TRBJ2-7	.	.	TGTGCCAGCAGCAATGGGGGACTCAGAAACTACGAGCAGTACTTC	CASSNGGLRNYEQYF
TRBV28	TRBJ2-7	.	.	TGTGCCAGCAGTTTCCCTACCAGCGGGTTTAGACCCCCAACCTACGAGCAGTACTTC	CASSFPTSGFRPPTYEQYF
TRBV30	TRBJ1-2	TRBD1	.	TGTGCCTGGAGCCGACAGGGGGTCCTTGTTGACTATGGCTACACCTTC	CAWSRQGVLVDYGYTF
TRBV5-1	TRBJ1-5	TRBD1	.	TGCGCCAGCAGCCCGGGGATTCCGGGACAGGCTTTAAGTCAGCCCCAGCATTTT	CASSPGIPGQALSQPQHF
TRBV9	TRBJ1-1	.	.	TGTGCCAGCAGCGTAGGCCCCCCGGATAGAGGGAACACTGAAGCTTTCTTT	CASSVGPPDRGNTEAFF
TRBV6-5	TRBJ2-1	.	.	TGTGCCAGCAGTTACTACGGTGAGCAGTTCTTC	CASSYYGEQFF
TRBV11-3	TRBJ2-1	.	once	TGTGCCAGCAGCCCCAGCTCCTACAATGAGCAGTTCTTC	CASSPSSYNEQFF
TRBV4-1	TRBJ2-1	.	.	TGCGCCAGCAGCCAAGAGCAGGAACCCTACAATGAGCAGTTCTTC	CASSQEQEPYNEQFF
TRBV14	TRBJ2-3	TRBD2	.	TGTGCCAGCAGCCCCGGACTAGCGGGGGTTTCGTATCGGCAGTATTTT	CASSPGLAGVSYRQYF
TRBV6-4	TRBJ2-1	.	.	TGTGCCAGCAGTGTACTGGGGCACTACAATGAGCAGTTCTTC	CASSVLGHYNEQFF
TRBV6-1	TRBJ1-2	TRBD1	.	TGTGCCAGCAGTGCCGACAGGGATGTTGGCTACACCTTC	CASSADRDVGYTF
TRBV19	TRBJ2-1	.	.	TGTGCCAGTAGGTCTAGCGCTCGCTACAATGAGCAGTTCTTC	CASRSSARYNEQFF
TRBV6-1	TRBJ1-2	.	.	TGTGCCAGCAGTGTCGGGGAAGACTATGGCTACACCTTC	CASSVGEDYGYTF
TRBV7-9	TRBJ1-5	.	.	TGTGCCAGCAGCTTACCCGGGGAAGGTGGGGATCAGCCCCAGCATTTT	CASSLPGEGGDQPQHF
TRBV7-2	TRBJ2-1	.	.	TGTGCCAGCAGACAATACAATGAGCAGTTCTTC	CASRQYNEQFF
TRBV28	TRBJ2-7	TRBD2	.	TGTGCCAGCAGTCCGAGCGGGAGGACCCCCTGGGGGCAGTACTTC	CASSPSGRTPWGQYF
TRBV6-5	TRBJ1-2	TRBD1	.	TGTGCCAGCAGTTACGGACTTCAGGGGGCAGGAGGCTACACCTTC	CASSYGLQGAGGYTF
TRBV5-1	TRBJ2-2	.	.	TGCGCCAGCAGCTTAAGCGAATCGAACACCGGGGAGCTGTTTTTT	CASSLSESNTGELFF
TRBV7-2	TRBJ2-7	TRBD2	.	TGTGCCAGCAGCTTAGTGGGACTAGCGGGGGTTGACGAGCAGTACTTC	CASSLVGLAGVDEQYF
TRBV21-1	TRBJ2-5	.	.	TGTGCCACGGGGAGGGCGGTTGGTCAAGAGACCCAGTACTTC	CATGRAVGQETQYF
TRBV4-1	TRBJ2-2	TRBD2	.	TGCGCCAGTTTAGCGGGAGCCACCGGGGAGCTGTTTTTT	CASLAGATGELFF
TRBV2	TRBJ1-2	.	.	TGTGCCAGCAGGAACCGGGACACTCCATCGAACTATGGCTACACCTTC	CASRNRDTPSNYGYTF
TRBV30	TRBJ1-5	.	.	TGTGCCTGGAGTCGACAGGGCAATCAGCCCCAGCATTTT	CAWSRQGNQPQHF
TRBV28	TRBJ1-5	.	few	TGTGCCAGTACACCTAACAGGTACAATCAGCCCCAGCATTTT	CASTPNRYNQPQHF
TRBV19	TRBJ1-4	TRBD1	once	TGTGCCAGTAGTATAATTGGACAGGGTGAGGAAAAACTGTTTTTT	CASSIIGQGEEKLFF
TRBV4-1	TRBJ1-5	TRBD1	.	TGCGCCAGCAGCCAAACCAAGGGGGCTAGCAATCAGCCCCAGCATTTT	CASSQTKGASNQPQHF
TRBV5-4	TRBJ1-2	TRBD1	.	TGTGCCAGCAGCTTGGACAGGGGCAGCTATGGCTACACCTTC	CASSLDRGSYGYTF
TRBV6-4	TRBJ2-7	TRBD2	.	TGTGCCAGGTTAGCGGGGCCCCCAATTGGAGAGCAGTACTTC	CARLAGPPIGEQYF
TRBV28	TRBJ2-5	.	.	TGTGCCGCGCGGCGGGTTGAGACCCAGTACTTC	CAARRVETQYF
TRBV5-5	TRBJ2-1	.	once	TGTGCCAGCAGCTGGGAGGGACAGGTATACAATGAGCAGTTCTTC	CASSWEGQVYNEQFF
TRBV6-6	TRBJ2-5	TRBD2	.	TGTGCCAGCAGTCACGGACTAGCGGGGGGGGAAGAGACCCAGTACTTC	CASSHGLAGGEETQYF
TRBV10-1	TRBJ1-1	TRBD1	.	TGCGCCAGCGAAGGGACAGGGGGGTCGGCTGAAGCTTTCTTT	CASEGTGGSAEAFF
TRBV10-3	TRBJ2-7	.	.	TGTGCCTCGGAGACAGATTACTACGAGCAGTACTTC	CASETDYYEQYF